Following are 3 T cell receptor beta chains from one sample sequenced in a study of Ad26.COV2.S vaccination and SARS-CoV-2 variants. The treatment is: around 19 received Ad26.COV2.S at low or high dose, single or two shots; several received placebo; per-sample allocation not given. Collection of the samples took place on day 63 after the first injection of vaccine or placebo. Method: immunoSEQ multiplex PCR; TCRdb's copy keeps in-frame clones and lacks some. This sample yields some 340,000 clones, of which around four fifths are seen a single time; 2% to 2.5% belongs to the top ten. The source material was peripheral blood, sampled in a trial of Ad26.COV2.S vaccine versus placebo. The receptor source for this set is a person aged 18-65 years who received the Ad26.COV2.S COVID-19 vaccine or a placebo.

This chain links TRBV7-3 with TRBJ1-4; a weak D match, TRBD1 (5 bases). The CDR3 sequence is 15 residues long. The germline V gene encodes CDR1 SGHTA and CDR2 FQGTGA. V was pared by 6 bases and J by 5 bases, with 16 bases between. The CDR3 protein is CASSPTGRLNEKLFF. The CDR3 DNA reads TGTGCCAGCAGTCCTACAGGAAGGTTAAATGAAAAACTGTTTTTT.

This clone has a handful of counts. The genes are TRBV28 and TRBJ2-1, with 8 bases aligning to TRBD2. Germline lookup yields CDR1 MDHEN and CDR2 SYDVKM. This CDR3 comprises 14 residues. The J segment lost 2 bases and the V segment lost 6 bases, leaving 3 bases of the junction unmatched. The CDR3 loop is CASSIAGTYNEQFF. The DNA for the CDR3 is TGTGCCAGCAGCATAGCGGGGACCTACAATGAGCAGTTCTTC.

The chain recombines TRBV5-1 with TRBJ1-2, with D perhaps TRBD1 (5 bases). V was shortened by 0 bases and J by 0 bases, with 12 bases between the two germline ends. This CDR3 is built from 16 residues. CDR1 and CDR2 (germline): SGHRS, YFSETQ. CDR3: CASSLEGRASNYGYTF. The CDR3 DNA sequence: TGCGCCAGCAGCTTGGAAGGCAGGGCTTCTAACTATGGCTACACCTTC.